What follows are 9 T cell receptor beta chains derived from one specimen sequenced in a study of blood T cell repertoires in COVID-19. Measured with immunoSEQ multiplex PCR; TCRdb has only the in-frame clones, and not every one. The table includes over 250,000 clones, 80% to 90% detected once. The sequencing input was PBMCs or T cells enriched from blood (not recorded which). The source is a woman aged 18 to 35 who had recovered from COVID-19.

The gene calls are TRBV15 and TRBJ2-1, with 11 bases that match TRBD2. Germline V lookup: CDR1 LNHNV, CDR2 YYDKDF (reference sequence). The trim removed 0 bases at V and 7 bases at J, leaving 5 bases unmatched. The CDR3 covers 16 residues. The CDR3 region is CATSRDRASGRNEQFF. CDR3 nucleotide sequence: TGTGCCACCAGCAGAGATAGGGCTAGCGGGAGGAATGAGCAGTTCTTC.

The chain uses TRBV28 and TRBJ2-1, with TRBD1 matching over 10 bases. Per the germline V gene, CDR1 is MDHEN and CDR2 is SYDVKM. After removal of 4 bases from V and 6 bases from J, the junction contained 3 bases not matched to a gene. The CDR3 consists of 14 residues. CDR3 DNA sequence: TGTGCCAGCAGTTCGGGACAGGGGCTCAATGAGCAGTTCTTC. Residues: CASSSGQGLNEQFF.

CDR3 nucleotide sequence: TGCAGCGTTGACGAGGGTGGTGGCACTGAAGCTTTCTTT. Its translation is CSVDEGGGTEAFF. The J gene is TRBJ1-1, the V gene TRBV29-1; D is uncertain. V shed 3 bases and J shed 4 bases, with 12 bases lying between them. There are 13 residues in the CDR3. Germline V lookup: CDR1 SQVTM, CDR2 ANQGSEA.

The chain links TRBV5-1 to TRBJ1-5; TRBD1 matches at 7 bases. The CDR3 contains 17 residues. In germline, CDR1 is SGHRS, CDR2 YFSETQ. V shed 0 bases and J 6 bases; nucleotides not matched to a gene: 12. The DNA for the CDR3 is TGCGCCAGCAGCTTGGTCCCCAGGGGGGTCGGGGGTCAGCCCCAGCATTTT. This sequence encodes CASSLVPRGVGGQPQHF.

This clone was picked up one time. The V and J genes are TRBV28 and TRBJ2-5; tentative D call: TRBD1 (5 bases). The germline V gene has CDR1 MDHEN and CDR2 SYDVKM. There are 14 residues in the CDR3. V gave up 6 bases and J gave up 1 base, with 12 bases separating them. This CDR3 is CASSKGHVQETQYF. The CDR3 bases are TGTGCCAGCAGCAAAGGACACGTCCAAGAGACCCAGTACTTC.

This chain connects TRBV3-1 (or the pseudogene TRBV3-2) to TRBJ1-1; TRBD1 agrees at 7 bases. This CDR3 comprises 16 residues. Trimming at V came to 1 base and at J to 1 base, leaving 6 bases not matched to a gene. CDR1 and CDR2 from the germline V gene are LGHDT and YNNKEL (reference sequence). CDR3 DNA sequence: TGTGCCAGCAGCCAAGTTATCCCAGGGGGGAACACTGAAGCTTTCTTT. Its translation: CASSQVIPGGNTEAFF.

V gene TRBV5-1 combines with J gene TRBJ2-7; a weak D match, TRBD1 (5 bases). This CDR3 is built from 15 residues. In germline, CDR1 is SGHRS, CDR2 YFSETQ. The V end lost 0 bases, the J end lost 2 bases, and 12 bases lay between the germline ends. CDR3 region: CASSLELDSPYEQYF. CDR3 bases: TGCGCCAGCAGCTTGGAATTAGACAGTCCCTACGAGCAGTACTTC. Combining the CDR3 with reference TRBV5-1 and TRBJ2-7 gives the whole variable domain KAGVTQTPRYLIKTRGQQVTLSCSPISGHRSVSWYQQTPGQGLQFLFEYFSETQRNKGNFPGRFSGRQFSNSRSEMNVSTLELGDSALYLCASSLELDSPYEQYFGPGTRLTVT.

V gene TRBV19 combines with J gene TRBJ2-1, with TRBD2 as a possible D gene (6 bases). V lost 10 bases and J 0 bases, leaving 16 bases between the germline ends. This CDR3 spans 15 amino acids. Germline CDR1 is LNHDA and CDR2 is SQIVND (reference sequence). The CDR3 nucleotides read TGTGCCACGACCCGGGACTTGATCTCCTACAATGAGCAGTTCTTC. Protein: CATTRDLISYNEQFF.

V is TRBV13 and J is TRBJ1-2, with D tentatively TRBD1 (6 bases). Germline V lookup: CDR1 PRHDT, CDR2 FYEKMQ (reference sequence). The V gene lost 2 bases and the J gene lost 5 bases, with 15 bases spanning the gap. The CDR3 contains 15 residues. The CDR3 DNA reads as TGTGCCAGCAGCTTACAATCGGCAGGGGCTTATGGCTACACCTTC. Translation gives CASSLQSAGAYGYTF.